Below, 29 T cell receptor beta chains from the same sample are listed, as sequenced in a study of blood T cell repertoires in COVID-19. Assay used: immunoSEQ multiplex PCR; TCRdb lists only in-frame clones, some missing. The sample lists under 100,000 clones, 80% to 95% occurring once. Sequenced input: peripheral blood. Receptors originate from a woman aged 55-70 years with active COVID-19.

CDR3 in amino acids: CASSLGTLGNTIYF. The CDR3, as DNA: TGTGCCAGCAGTTTGGGGACACTTGGAAACACCATATATTTT. J is TRBJ1-3 and V is TRBV27, with D perhaps TRBD1 (6 bases). This CDR3 comprises 14 residues. Trimming took off 3 bases at V and 3 bases at J, with 9 bases between the two ends. The germline V gene has CDR1 MNHEY and CDR2 SMNVEV (reference sequence).

The DNA for the CDR3 is TGCGCCAGCAGCTTGGACCCAACGGGTGAAAAACTGTTTTTT. Translated, it gives CASSLDPTGEKLFF. The rearrangement uses TRBV5-1 and TRBJ1-4; D is unresolved. There are 14 residues in the CDR3. V was shortened by 0 bases and J by 7 bases, with 10 bases between the two germline ends. Germline lookup yields CDR1 SGHRS and CDR2 YFSETQ.

V is TRBV24-1 and J is TRBJ1-4; TRBD1 is a possible D gene (5 bases). The CDR3 is made up of 14 amino acids. Germline V gene lookup returns CDR1 KGHDR and CDR2 SFDVKD. V gave up 3 bases and J gave up 8 bases, with 12 bases separating them. CDR3 nucleotide sequence: TGTGCCACCAGTGATCGGGACTCGGGGGAAAAACTGTTTTTT. Protein: CATSDRDSGEKLFF.

The V and J genes are TRBV29-1 and TRBJ2-6; D ambiguous. The length of the CDR3 is 12 residues. Germline CDR1 reads SQVTM; CDR2 reads ANQGSEA. Trimming took off 7 bases at V and 4 bases at J, with 8 bases between the two ends. CDR3 residues: CSAQSGANVLTF. In DNA, the CDR3 is TGCAGCGCCCAATCCGGGGCCAACGTCCTGACTTTC.

The chain links TRBV2 to TRBJ1-4; no definite D call. Germline V CDR1 and CDR2: SNHLY, FYNNEI. CDR3 size: 14 residues. V lost 6 bases and J lost 0, with 8 bases in between. CDR3 protein: CASSYQATNEKLFF. For the CDR3, the DNA is TGTGCCAGCAGCTATCAGGCAACTAATGAAAAACTGTTTTTT.

This rearrangement joins TRBV5-1 to TRBJ1-1, with 8 positions matching TRBD1. CDR3 length: 17 amino acids. J was trimmed by 5 bases and V by 4 bases; bases with no gene match: 16. Germline V CDR1 and CDR2: SGHRS, YFSETQ. The CDR3 DNA reads TGCGCCAGCAGCCAATTAGGACAGGGAAGGGAAAGAACTGAAGCTTTCTTT. Translation gives CASSQLGQGRERTEAFF.

This chain joins TRBV14 and TRBJ1-1, with 9 positions matching TRBD1. The germline gives CDR1 SGHDN, CDR2 FVKESK. The ends lost 1 base at V and 6 bases at J; junction bases unmatched: 9. This CDR3 has 16 amino acids. Here the CDR3 DNA reads TGTGCCAGCAGCCAAGGTGGGACAGGGAGTAGCGCTGAAGCTTTCTTT. Translation: CASSQGGTGSSAEAFF.

This chain links TRBV29-1 with TRBJ1-1, with 10 bases identical to TRBD1. The CDR3 extends over 14 amino acids. V lost 0 bases and J lost 10; bases outside the gene matches: 8. Per germline, CDR1 SQVTM and CDR2 ANQGSEA. This chain's CDR3 is CSVEDKGQGEGAFF. The CDR3 region has the DNA TGCAGCGTTGAAGATAAAGGACAGGGGGAAGGAGCTTTCTTT.

This rearrangement joins TRBV7-2 to TRBJ1-4, with 8 bases that match TRBD1. This CDR3 is 15 amino acids long. The trim removed 5 bases at V and 7 bases at J, leaving 9 bases unmatched. Per the germline V gene, CDR1 is SGHTA and CDR2 is FQGNSA. The CDR3 loop reads CASSAQTGVREKLFF. The CDR3 nucleotides are TGTGCCAGCAGCGCCCAGACAGGGGTTCGTGAAAAACTGTTTTTT.

This rearrangement joins TRBV10-3 to TRBJ1-4; 9 bases line up with TRBD1. CDR1 is ENHRY and CDR2 is SYGVKD in the germline V gene. V shed 4 bases and J 5 bases; nucleotides not matched to a gene: 2. The CDR3 totals 14 residues. The CDR3 sequence is CAISVDRGNEKLFF. CDR3 DNA sequence: TGTGCCATCAGTGTGGACAGGGGAAATGAAAAACTGTTTTTT.

V usage is TRBV3-1 (or the pseudogene TRBV3-2) and J usage is TRBJ1-2; 12 positions agree with TRBD1. Germline-derived CDR1 and CDR2 are LGHDT and YNNKEL (reference sequence). V dropped 4 bases and J dropped 7; count of bases not matched to a gene: 4. The CDR3 extends over 14 amino acids. The CDR3 region has the DNA TGTGCCAGCAGCCTGGGACAGGGGGCAGGTGGCTACACCTTC. This translates into CASSLGQGAGGYTF.

The chain carries TRBV11-2 and TRBJ2-7; D may be TRBD1 (5 bases). V lost 3 bases to trimming and J lost 3 bases, with 12 bases between them. Germline CDR1 SGHAT, CDR2 FQNNGV. The length of the CDR3 is 14 residues. In DNA, the CDR3 is TGTGCCAGCAGCTTGCAGGGTCCGGGCTACGAGCAGTACTTC. It yields the protein CASSLQGPGYEQYF.

The chain recombines TRBV6-6 with TRBJ1-6; tentative D call: TRBD1 (6 bases). Germline loops: CDR1 MNHNY, CDR2 SVGAGI (reference sequence). The V and J ends lost 6 bases and 0 bases respectively, with 15 bases between them. The CDR3 totals 17 residues. The CDR3 nucleotides read TGTGCCAGCAGCCGAGGGGGGGCGAGCTCCTATAATTCACCCCTCCACTTT. Translated: CASSRGGASSYNSPLHF.

This clone was picked up one time. J is TRBJ2-5 and V is TRBV7-2; 8 nucleotides line up with TRBD2. Germline trimming cut 0 bases from V and 1 base from J; bases unmatched to any gene: 4. Germline V lookup: CDR1 SGHTA, CDR2 FQGNSA. CDR3 size: 16 residues. The CDR3 spells CASSLAVAGIQETQYF. In DNA form, the CDR3 reads TGTGCCAGCAGCTTAGCGGTAGCGGGGATCCAAGAGACCCAGTACTTC.

The chain uses TRBV24-1 and TRBJ2-1; TRBD1 matches 12 bases. The germline CDR1 and CDR2 sequences are KGHDR and SFDVKD. Trimming took 5 bases from V and 7 from J; bases not matched to a gene: 8. This CDR3 has 16 residues. The CDR3 loop reads CATSGPGTGGRNEQFF. CDR3 bases: TGTGCCACCAGTGGTCCTGGGACAGGGGGCAGGAATGAGCAGTTCTTC.

The chain joins TRBV27 to TRBJ1-2, with D possibly TRBD1 on 6 matching bases. This CDR3 has 14 residues. Germline-derived CDR1 and CDR2 are MNHEY and SMNVEV (reference sequence). The V end lost 5 bases, the J end lost 8 bases, and 18 bases lay between the germline ends. The DNA for the CDR3 is TGTGCCAGCAGTCCAAGGGGGGGGGTCTGGGGCTACACCTTC. It specifies CASSPRGGVWGYTF.

The chain combines TRBV7-2 with TRBJ2-2; D possibly corresponds to TRBD2 (5 bases). The CDR3 loop spans 15 amino acids. In germline, CDR1 is SGHTA, CDR2 FQGNSA. The V end was cut by 7 bases, the J end by 6 bases, with 18 bases between. DNA of the CDR3: TGTGCCAGCAAGGATGAAGGGAGTGGGGCCGGGGAGCTGTTTTTT. Translated, it gives CASKDEGSGAGELFF.

The chain links TRBV6-5 to TRBJ1-1; D not resolved. Germline V gives CDR1 MNHEY, CDR2 SVGAGI. The V end lost 2 bases, the J end lost 0 bases, and 7 bases lay between the germline ends. CDR3 length: 14 amino acids. The CDR3 DNA sequence: TGTGCCAGCAGTTACGAGCAAATGAACACTGAAGCTTTCTTT. It encodes CASSYEQMNTEAFF.

The rearrangement joins TRBV14 to TRBJ2-2; TRBD2 might be the D (6 bases). This CDR3 has 17 amino acids. Deletions cut 4 bases from V and 2 bases from J, with 17 bases between. The germline gives CDR1 SGHDN, CDR2 FVKESK. The CDR3 is CASSRNRLGGNTGELFF. The CDR3 nucleotides read TGTGCCAGCAGCCGGAACAGGCTCGGGGGTAACACCGGGGAGCTGTTTTTT. Supplemented by reference TRBV14 and TRBJ2-2, the full variable domain reads EAGVTQFPSHSVIEKGQTVTLRCDPISGHDNLYWYRRVMGKEIKFLLHFVKESKQDESGMPNNRFLAERTGGTYSTLKVQPAELEDSGVYFCASSRNRLGGNTGELFFGEGSRLTVL.

The J gene is TRBJ2-1, the V gene TRBV4-2; 8 nucleotides agree with TRBD2. CDR1 and CDR2 (germline): LGHNA, YNFKEQ. J was trimmed by 14 bases and V by 0 bases; bases with no gene match: 15. CDR3 length: 16 amino acids. The CDR3 region has the DNA TGTGCCAGCAGCCAAGATGCCCAGCGGGGGCCCGTCCCCAAGTTCTTC. Translating gives CASSQDAQRGPVPKFF.

The chain recombines TRBV19 with TRBJ2-2; 7 nucleotides agree with TRBD1. The CDR3 is 16 amino acids. The trim removed 1 base at V and 5 bases at J, leaving 7 bases unmatched. CDR1 and CDR2 from the germline V gene are LNHDA and SQIVND (reference sequence). CDR3 residues: CASSIAQGTVTGELFF. The CDR3 DNA sequence: TGTGCCAGTAGTATAGCCCAGGGGACAGTGACCGGGGAGCTGTTTTTT.

In its sample, this clone was seen a few times. The V gene is TRBV24-1, the J gene TRBJ1-5; D unresolved. The CDR3 is 13 residues long. Trimming shortened V by 2 bases and J by 2 bases, and 3 bases separated the two germline ends. The germline V gene encodes CDR1 KGHDR and CDR2 SFDVKD. The CDR3 here is CATSDSGNQPQHF. CDR3 nucleotide sequence: TGTGCCACCAGTGATTCAGGCAATCAGCCCCAGCATTTT.

As regards this clone: The junction departs from germline at one end; a sequencing error may be responsible. The CDR3 loop is CATGDPASRDYEGYTF. In DNA, the CDR3 is TGTGCCACCGGTGATCCGGCCAGCAGGGACTATGAAGGCTACACCTTC. This chain links TRBV24-1 with TRBJ1-2, with D perhaps matching TRBD1 (5 bases). The CDR3 has 16 amino acids. Germline V gene data show CDR1 as KGHDR and CDR2 as SFDVKD.

This clone was detected once. The V call is TRBV3-1 (or the pseudogene TRBV3-2), the J call TRBJ1-2; D gene uncertain. This CDR3 has 13 amino acids. The V end was cut by 4 bases, the J end by 2 bases, with 8 bases between. CDR1 and CDR2 (germline): LGHDT, YNNKEL (reference sequence). The CDR3 region has the DNA TGTGCCAGCAGCCGACGGGGAAACTATGGCTACACCTTC. Its translation is CASSRRGNYGYTF.

The chain carries TRBV2 and TRBJ2-1; a weak D match, TRBD2 (5 bases). Trimming left V 2 bases short and J 12 bases short, with 11 bases between. Per germline, CDR1 SNHLY and CDR2 FYNNEI. This CDR3 is 12 amino acids long. The DNA of the CDR3 is TGTGCCAGCAGTGAAAACATCCGGGGGCAGTTCTTC. This translates into CASSENIRGQFF.

V and J are TRBV3-1 (or the pseudogene TRBV3-2) and TRBJ2-1, with 9 bases matching TRBD2. Losses at the gene ends were 2 bases for V and 0 bases for J; bases not matched to a gene: 5. The germline gives CDR1 LGHDT, CDR2 YNNKEL (reference sequence). This CDR3 is 17 amino acids long. The CDR3 bases are TGTGCCAGCAGCCAACTAAAGACTAGCGGCTCCTACAATGAGCAGTTCTTC. Its protein product is CASSQLKTSGSYNEQFF.

This clone was picked up a small number of times. The chain links TRBV19 to TRBJ1-1; 7 bases match TRBD1. The germline V gene encodes CDR1 LNHDA and CDR2 SQIVND (reference sequence). With V trimmed by 1 base and J by 5 bases, 1 base remained unmatched. The CDR3 covers 13 residues. CDR3 sequence (DNA): TGTGCCAGTAGTATAGCAGGGGGAACTGAAGCTTTCTTT. Translating it yields CASSIAGGTEAFF.

In this sample, this clone turned up once. The chain uses TRBV28 and TRBJ2-3; TRBD2 matches at 13 bases. CDR3 size: 17 residues. Trimming at V came to 7 bases and at J to 3 bases, leaving 10 bases not matched to a gene. Germline V CDR1 and CDR2: MDHEN, SYDVKM. The DNA for the CDR3 is TGTGCCAGCACCGAAACTAGCGGGAGGGCCGGGACAGATACGCAGTATTTT. This gives the protein CASTETSGRAGTDTQYF.

The chain couples TRBV28 to TRBJ1-2, with TRBD1 identical over 7 bases. J was trimmed by 6 bases and V by 5 bases; bases with no gene match: 6. This CDR3 has 13 amino acids. Germline values: CDR1 MDHEN, CDR2 SYDVKM. CDR3 in DNA: TGTGCCAGCAGTGTCGACAGGGTACATGGCTACACCTTC. This translates into CASSVDRVHGYTF.